These 32 T cell receptor beta chains were all obtained from the same sample, sequenced in a study of regulatory T cells in long-lasting Graves disease. In building TCR beta libraries, iRepertoire HTBI primers were used together with Arm-PCR of CDR3 regions. In TCRdb, the multiplex PCR reads were re-called with MiXCR into one record per CDR3 protein. The sample has under 700,000 distinct CDR3 sequences, roughly 15% seen once. Noted time point: newly diagnosed GD, antithyroid drugs for less than 3 months. PBMCs were the source of the RNA used for TCR sequencing. These records were also assigned to another study, of T cells in Graves' hyperthyroidism and ophthalmopathy.

The input for sequencing was peripheral blood mononuclear cells (PBMCs), taken at new diagnosis, from a patient treated with antithyroid drugs. The origin of the receptors is a woman aged 40-60 years with Graves disease.

The table lists this clonotype with a few counts. The chain joins TRBV6-2 or TRBV6-3 to TRBJ1-5; D possibly corresponds to TRBD1 (5 bases). Germline lookup yields CDR1 MNHEY and CDR2 SVGEGT. V dropped 5 bases and J dropped 6 bases, with 14 bases sitting between them. CDR3 length: 14 residues. The CDR3 DNA is TGTGCCAGCAGTGAGGAGGGGTCCGGTCAGCCCCAGCATTTT. Translating it yields CASSEEGSGQPQHF.

There are a few counts of this clonotype. The CDR3 loop reads CATSSALGLGIGSEQFF. The CDR3 nucleotides are TGTGCCACCAGCAGTGCCCTCGGACTAGGTATAGGAAGTGAGCAGTTCTTC. The chain is built from TRBV15 and TRBJ2-1, with 7 positions matching TRBD2. The CDR3 covers 17 residues. The germline V gene encodes CDR1 LNHNV and CDR2 YYDKDF (reference sequence). With 3 bases clipped from V and 9 bases from J, the junction kept 17 bases outside the gene matches. Filled out from reference TRBV15 and TRBJ2-1, the complete variable domain reads DAMVIQNPRYQVTQFGKPVTLSCSQTLNHNVMYWYQQKSSQAPKLLFHYYDKDFNNEADTPDNFQSRRPNTSFCFLDIRSPGLGDTAMYLCATSSALGLGIGSEQFFGPGTRLTVL.

This clonotype was observed a few times. DNA for the CDR3: TGTGCCAGCAGCTTCGGGGAGAACACCGGGGAGCTGTTTTTT. This sequence encodes CASSFGENTGELFF. V gene TRBV5-6 combines with J gene TRBJ2-2; D might be TRBD2 (5 bases). V was pared by 2 bases and J by 1 base, with 6 bases between. The CDR3 runs 14 residues. Germline V gene data show CDR1 as SGHDT and CDR2 as YYEEEE.

This clonotype has a handful of counts. The J gene is TRBJ1-6, the V gene TRBV30, with 9 bases that match TRBD1. Germline V gene lookup returns CDR1 GTSNPN and CDR2 SVGIG (reference sequence). The V and J ends lost 5 bases and 7 bases, in that order; junction bases with no gene match: 0. The CDR3 runs to 12 residues. The DNA of the CDR3 is TGTGCCTGGGACAGGGGGAATTCACCCCTCCACTTT. It encodes CAWDRGNSPLHF.

This clonotype appeared many times. The chain has TRBV3-1 and TRBJ1-6; perhaps TRBD1 as D (6 bases). Between the trimmed V and J ends, which lost 3 bases and 10 bases, there was a span of 16 bases. The CDR3 totals 15 residues. Germline V gene sequence: CDR1 LGHDT, CDR2 YNNKEL (reference sequence). Here the CDR3 DNA reads TGTGCCAGCAGCCAGAGCCTAGGGGGAGGGTCACCCCTCCACTTT. Translation: CASSQSLGGGSPLHF.

The chain uses TRBV30 and TRBJ1-2; TRBD1 matches at 7 bases. This CDR3 contains 14 residues. Germline V gene data show CDR1 as GTSNPN and CDR2 as SVGIG (reference sequence). Germline trimming cut 0 bases from V and 6 bases from J; bases unmatched to any gene: 7. The CDR3 DNA reads TGTGCCTGGAGTGTACTCAGGGGGATACATGGCTACACCTTC. It translates to CAWSVLRGIHGYTF.

This clonotype was seen ten or more times. The chain recombines TRBV11-2 with TRBJ1-5, with 10 nucleotides matching TRBD1. The CDR3 contains 16 residues. Trimming cost V 5 bases and J 6 bases; bases outside gene matches: 10. Germline assignment: CDR1 SGHAT and CDR2 FQNNGV. CDR3 nucleotide sequence: TGTGCCAGCAGCGTGGGACAGGGGATATCACGTCAGCCCCAGCATTTT. Translating gives CASSVGQGISRQPQHF.

This clonotype appeared many times. The V and J genes are TRBV7-2 and TRBJ1-5; D unclear. V was cut by 2 bases and J by 7 bases, with 6 bases left in between. The V gene's germline CDR1 is SGHTA and CDR2 FQGNSA. This CDR3 has 12 amino acids. The CDR3 DNA follows: TGTGCCAGCAGCTTAATGAGGCAGCCCCAGCATTTT. As protein: CASSLMRQPQHF.

This clonotype was picked up a small number of times. The chain is built from TRBV10-3 and TRBJ1-1; tentative D call: TRBD1 (5 bases). Trimming removed 10 bases at V and 5 bases at J, with 17 bases between. CDR1 and CDR2 (germline): ENHRY, SYGVKD. The CDR3 is made up of 13 amino acids. The CDR3 loop is CATTGSRGTEAFF. The CDR3 coding sequence is TGTGCCACCACCGGGAGCCGGGGGACTGAAGCTTTCTTT.

This clonotype has ten or more counts. The V gene is TRBV7-9, the J gene TRBJ2-5, with D perhaps TRBD1 (6 bases). The CDR3 length is 15 residues. Trimming took off 3 bases at V and 3 bases at J, with 14 bases between the two ends. The V gene's germline CDR1 is SEHNR and CDR2 FQNEAQ (reference sequence). The DNA for the CDR3 is TGTGCCAGCAGCTTGCACAGGGAATCGAAAGAGACCCAGTACTTC. This sequence encodes CASSLHRESKETQYF.

There are many counts of this clonotype. The genes are TRBV5-1 and TRBJ1-6, with D possibly TRBD1 on 5 matching bases. V lost 3 bases and J 4 bases, leaving 11 bases between the germline ends. CDR3 length: 15 amino acids. The germline V gene has CDR1 SGHRS and CDR2 YFSETQ. The CDR3 DNA reads TGCGCCAGCAGCTCAGGGCAGGGATATAATTCACCCCTCCACTTT. It encodes CASSSGQGYNSPLHF. The full variable domain, with the rest looked up from reference TRBV5-1 and TRBJ1-6, is KAGVTQTPRYLIKTRGQQVTLSCSPISGHRSVSWYQQTPGQGLQFLFEYFSETQRNKGNFPGRFSGRQFSNSRSEMNVSTLELGDSALYLCASSSGQGYNSPLHFGNGTRLTVT.

This clonotype has just a few counts. The chain uses TRBV7-2 and TRBJ1-1, with D possibly TRBD1 on 5 matching bases. Germline V gives CDR1 SGHTA, CDR2 FQGNSA. This CDR3 is 15 amino acids long. Trimming removed 7 bases from V and 5 bases from J, with 20 bases in between. The CDR3 DNA is TGTGCCAGCAACCCCCGCGTCAGGGTGGGAACTGAAGCTTTCTTT. Translation gives CASNPRVRVGTEAFF. Drawing the rest from reference TRBV7-2 and TRBJ1-1, the complete variable domain is GAGVSQSPSNKVTEKGKDVELRCDPISGHTALYWYRQSLGQGLEFLIYFQGNSAPDKSGLPSDRFSAERTGGSVSTLTIQRTQQEDSAVYLCASNPRVRVGTEAFFGQGTRLTVV.

The chain uses TRBV29-1 and TRBJ2-7, with D possibly matching TRBD2 (7 bases). CDR3 size: 14 residues. Germline CDR1 reads SQVTM; CDR2 reads ANQGSEA. Trimming took off 7 bases at V and 5 bases at J, with 21 bases between the two ends. CDR3 loop: CSARRAGARNEQYF. The CDR3 nucleotides read TGCAGCGCCCGCAGGGCGGGGGCCCGAAACGAGCAGTACTTC.

This chain links TRBV29-1 with TRBJ2-2; maybe TRBD2 (7 bases). There are 13 residues in the CDR3. V lost 6 bases and J 6 bases, leaving 14 bases between the germline ends. CDR1 and CDR2 from the germline V gene are SQVTM and ANQGSEA. CDR3 nucleotides: TGCAGCGTCGCATACGGGGGGCCCGGGGAGCTGTTTTTT. This gives the protein CSVAYGGPGELFF.

This clonotype was observed a handful of times. V gene TRBV6-1 combines with J gene TRBJ1-1; D is uncertain. The CDR3 spans 13 residues. Germline CDR1 reads MNHNS; CDR2 reads SASEGT. With 8 bases removed from V and 2 bases from J, the gap between germline ends came to 12 bases. The CDR3 protein is CASQPTGNTEAFF. CDR3 nucleotides: TGTGCCAGCCAACCGACGGGAAACACTGAAGCTTTCTTT.

The V gene is TRBV28, the J gene TRBJ1-5; TRBD1 is a possible D gene (5 bases). Germline CDR1 reads MDHEN; CDR2 reads SYDVKM. This CDR3 spans 15 amino acids. The V gene lost 3 bases and the J gene lost 3 bases, with 12 bases spanning the gap. CDR3 region: CASSLTDSPNQPQHF. The DNA for the CDR3 is TGTGCCAGCAGTTTGACAGACAGTCCCAATCAGCCCCAGCATTTT.

This clonotype occurred a few times. This chain joins TRBV20-1 and TRBJ2-7, with 12 positions matching TRBD2. V shed 3 bases, J shed 3 bases, and the junction held 15 bases outside the gene matches. The CDR3 spans 18 residues. CDR1 DFQATT and CDR2 SNEGSKA come from the germline V gene (reference sequence). The CDR3 loop is CSARRLAGDPFVSYEQYF. CDR3 nucleotide sequence: TGCAGTGCTAGGAGACTAGCGGGGGACCCATTCGTAAGCTACGAGCAGTACTTC.

This clonotype was seen many times. V gene TRBV5-8 combines with J gene TRBJ2-2; D not resolved. Germline CDR1 SGHTS, CDR2 YDEGEE. There are 14 residues in the CDR3. Trimming cost V 6 bases and J 0 bases, with 9 bases left between them. The chain's CDR3 is CASKPPANTGELFF. The CDR3 nucleotides are TGTGCCAGCAAGCCCCCCGCGAACACCGGGGAGCTGTTTTTT.

Regarding this clonotype: The junction and the germline gene differ at one end; a read error may be behind it. The chain combines TRBV12-3 or TRBV12-4 with TRBJ1-3; a weak D match, TRBD1 (6 bases). The CDR3 covers 13 residues. The CDR3 nucleotides read TGTGCCAGCAGTTTTGGGGACAACACGGAGAGGGTCTTT. Translation: CASSFGDNTERVF.

This clonotype was seen ten or more times. CDR3 DNA sequence: TGTGCCATCAGTGAACGGGGAGGACAGGGTAATACTGAAGCTTTCTTT. It is translated as CAISERGGQGNTEAFF. V and J are TRBV10-3 and TRBJ1-1; 8 bases line up with TRBD1. The CDR3 is 16 residues long. Trimming removed 3 bases from V and 5 bases from J; junction bases left unmatched: 11. Germline V gene sequence: CDR1 ENHRY, CDR2 SYGVKD.

This clonotype was recorded many times. The chain links TRBV2 to TRBJ2-7; TRBD1 matches 7 bases. The CDR3 is 13 residues long. V lost 3 bases and J lost 6; bases outside the gene matches: 5. Germline assignment: CDR1 SNHLY and CDR2 FYNNEI. The CDR3 region is CASSEEGGLEQYF. In DNA, the CDR3 is TGTGCCAGCAGTGAGGAAGGGGGCCTCGAGCAGTACTTC.

This clonotype was counted only a few times. The chain couples TRBV11-2 to TRBJ2-1; D is undetermined. Trimming stripped 4 bases from V and 9 bases from J, with 13 bases between. This CDR3 spans 13 amino acids. Germline V lookup: CDR1 SGHAT, CDR2 FQNNGV. The CDR3 loop reads CASSSQYDTEQFF. The CDR3 DNA reads as TGTGCCAGCAGCTCGCAATACGATACTGAGCAGTTCTTC.

In its sample, this clonotype was seen many times. The chain combines TRBV20-1 with TRBJ2-1, with 7 bases aligning to TRBD1. After removal of 4 bases from V and 5 bases from J, the junction contained 8 bases not matched to a gene. Germline V gives CDR1 DFQATT, CDR2 SNEGSKA (reference sequence). This CDR3 is built from 14 residues. The CDR3 reads CSAMRGRVHNEQFF. CDR3 sequence (DNA): TGCAGTGCTATGAGGGGGCGCGTCCACAATGAGCAGTTCTTC.

The CDR3 bases are TGTGCCAGCCCGCCGGGGGATATCTATAATTCACCCCTCCACTTT. The encoded protein is CASPPGDIYNSPLHF. The chain uses TRBV19 and TRBJ1-6; maybe TRBD1 (5 bases). V was pared by 9 bases and J by 3 bases, with 15 bases between. CDR3 length: 15 residues. Germline CDR1 is LNHDA and CDR2 is SQIVND (reference sequence).

This clonotype occurred a few times. This chain connects TRBV2 to TRBJ2-2; 11 bases match TRBD2. Germline CDR1 SNHLY, CDR2 FYNNEI. The CDR3 runs 14 residues. Trimming cost V 6 bases and J 11 bases; bases outside gene matches: 8. The CDR3 bases are TGTGCCAGCAGACCTAGCGGGGGGTTCCCCGAGCTGTTTTTT. Translating gives CASRPSGGFPELFF.

This clonotype has ten or more counts. The chain employs TRBV10-3 and TRBJ2-7, with D tentatively TRBD1 or TRBD2 (6 bases each). Trimming took 4 bases from V and 5 from J, leaving 18 bases between them. Germline V gene data show CDR1 as ENHRY and CDR2 as SYGVKD. The CDR3 totals 15 residues. CDR3 bases: TGTGCCATCAGTGTGAATGTTGAGGGGGGCAACGAGCAGTACTTC. Protein product: CAISVNVEGGNEQYF.

The chain is built from TRBV5-1 and TRBJ1-2; D unclear. V gave up 2 bases and J gave up 1 base, with 12 bases separating them. Germline CDR1 is SGHRS and CDR2 is YFSETQ. There are 15 residues in the CDR3. CDR3 sequence (DNA): TGCGCCAGCAGCTTTACCCCGGCGGGTAACTATGGCTACACCTTC. Its protein product is CASSFTPAGNYGYTF.

This clonotype turned up a few times. This rearrangement joins TRBV9 to TRBJ1-1; maybe TRBD1 (5 bases). Trimming shortened V by 4 bases and J by 3 bases, and 16 bases separated the two germline ends. The CDR3 is made up of 15 amino acids. Germline CDR1 reads SGDLS; CDR2 reads YYNGEE. The DNA of the CDR3 is TGTGCCAGCAGCCCTCAAGCAGGGACGGACACTGAAGCTTTCTTT. Its protein is CASSPQAGTDTEAFF.

This clonotype was observed many times. The rearrangement uses TRBV11-1 and TRBJ2-5; D gene ambiguous. Per the germline V gene, CDR1 is SGHAT and CDR2 is FQDESV (reference sequence). V was cut by 5 bases and J by 4 bases, with 17 bases left in between. The CDR3 runs 15 residues. In DNA form, the CDR3 reads TGTGCCAGCAGCGACCAAAAGACGTCTCGAGAGACCCAGTACTTC. Its protein product is CASSDQKTSRETQYF.

This clonotype was seen many times. The chain employs TRBV2 and TRBJ2-4; possible D gene TRBD2, 5 bases. Germline CDR1 and CDR2: SNHLY and FYNNEI. The CDR3 consists of 13 residues. Trimming stripped 3 bases from V and 6 bases from J, with 9 bases between. The CDR3 region is CASSDLRGNIQYF. Here the CDR3 DNA reads TGTGCCAGCAGTGACCTACGGGGAAACATTCAGTACTTC. Full variable domain (rest looked up from reference TRBV2 and TRBJ2-4): EPEVTQTPSHQVTQMGQEVILRCVPISNHLYFYWYRQILGQKVEFLVSFYNNEISEKSEIFDDQFSVERPDGSNFTLKIRSTKLEDSAMYFCASSDLRGNIQYFGAGTRLSVL.

This clonotype was seen at least ten times. V usage is TRBV27 and J usage is TRBJ1-4; D uncertain. V lost 4 bases and J lost 8, with 14 bases in between. CDR1 is MNHEY, CDR2 SMNVEV, per germline (reference sequence). The CDR3 contains 14 residues. CDR3 sequence (DNA): TGTGCCAGCAGTTCCAGGTCCTTGGGAGAAAAACTGTTTTTT. Its protein is CASSSRSLGEKLFF.

This chain links TRBV19 with TRBJ1-1, with a tentative D call TRBD1 (5 bases). V was clipped by 1 base and J by 3 bases, with 15 bases between them. In germline, CDR1 is LNHDA, CDR2 SQIVND (reference sequence). The CDR3 loop spans 16 amino acids. The CDR3 DNA is TGTGCCAGTAGTATAGTGGGTAGGGGTAGCGACACTGAAGCTTTCTTT. Its translation: CASSIVGRGSDTEAFF.